This T cell receptor (beta chain) was obtained from a study of beta chain features in type 1 diabetes. Study-wide results and limits: In all four CD4+ subsets, TCRB CDR3 length was significantly, moderately reduced in type 1 diabetes.

Germline V gene lookup returns CDR1 SGHTA and CDR2 FQGTGA. The CDR3 sequence is 15 residues long. The J segment lost 3 bases and the V segment lost 2 bases, leaving 3 bases of the junction unmatched. Purities over 95% were achieved in all sorted populations. Of the isolated RNA, all was reverse transcribed, and so the sequenced material was expressed TCRB transcripts. The data were produced by immunoSEQ multiplex PCR, yet TCRdb's version contains in-frame clones alone and is incomplete. The sample consists of more than 250,000 clones, roughly 13% of them appearing once. This clone was counted between two and nine times. The antigen remains undetermined.

V is TRBV7-3 and J is TRBJ2-1; TRBD1 matches at 8 bases. The TCR comes from a man aged 25-45 years with type 1 diabetes. Sample: naive CD4+ T cells from blood. The CDR3 spells CASSLVGTGYNEQFF. In DNA form, the CDR3 reads TGTGCCAGCAGCTTAGTCGGGACAGGCTACAATGAGCAGTTCTTC.